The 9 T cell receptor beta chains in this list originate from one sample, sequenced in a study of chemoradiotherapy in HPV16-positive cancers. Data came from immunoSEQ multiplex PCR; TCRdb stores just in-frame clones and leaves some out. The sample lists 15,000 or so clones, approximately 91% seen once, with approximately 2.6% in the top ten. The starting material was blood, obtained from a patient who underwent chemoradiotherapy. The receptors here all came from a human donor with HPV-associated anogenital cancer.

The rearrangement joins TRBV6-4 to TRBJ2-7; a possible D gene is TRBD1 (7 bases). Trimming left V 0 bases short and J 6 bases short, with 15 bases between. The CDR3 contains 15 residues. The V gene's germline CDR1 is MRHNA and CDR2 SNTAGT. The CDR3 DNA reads TGTGCCAGCAGTGACTCGGGCAGGGGGGTTTCCGAGCAGTACTTC. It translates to CASSDSGRGVSEQYF.

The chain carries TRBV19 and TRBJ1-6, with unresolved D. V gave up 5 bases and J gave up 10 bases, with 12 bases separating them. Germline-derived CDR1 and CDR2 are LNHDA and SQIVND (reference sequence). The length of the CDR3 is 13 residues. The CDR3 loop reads CASSRNGVSPLHF. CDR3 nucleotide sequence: TGTGCCAGTAGTCGTAATGGGGTCTCACCCCTCCACTTT. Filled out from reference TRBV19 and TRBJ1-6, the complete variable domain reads DGGITQSPKYLFRKEGQNVTLSCEQNLNHDAMYWYRQDPGQGLRLIYYSQIVNDFQKGDIAEGYSVSREKKESFPLTVTSAQKNPTAFYLCASSRNGVSPLHFGNGTRLTVT.

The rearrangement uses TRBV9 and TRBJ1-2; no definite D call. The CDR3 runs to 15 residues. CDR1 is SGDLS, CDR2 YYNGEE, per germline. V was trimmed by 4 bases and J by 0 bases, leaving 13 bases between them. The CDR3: CASSPSAGTNYGYTF. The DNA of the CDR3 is TGTGCCAGCAGCCCTTCTGCCGGGACTAACTATGGCTACACCTTC.

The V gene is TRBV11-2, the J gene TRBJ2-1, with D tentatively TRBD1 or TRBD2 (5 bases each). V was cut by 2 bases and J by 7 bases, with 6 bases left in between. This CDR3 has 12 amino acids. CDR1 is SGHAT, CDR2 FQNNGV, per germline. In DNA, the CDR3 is TGTGCCAGCAGCTTATGGGGGAATGAGCAGTTCTTC. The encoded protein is CASSLWGNEQFF. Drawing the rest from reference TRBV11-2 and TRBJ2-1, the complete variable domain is EAGVAQSPRYKIIEKRQSVAFWCNPISGHATLYWYQQILGQGPKLLIQFQNNGVVDDSQLPKDRFSAERLKGVDSTLKIQPAKLEDSAVYLCASSLWGNEQFFGPGTRLTVL.

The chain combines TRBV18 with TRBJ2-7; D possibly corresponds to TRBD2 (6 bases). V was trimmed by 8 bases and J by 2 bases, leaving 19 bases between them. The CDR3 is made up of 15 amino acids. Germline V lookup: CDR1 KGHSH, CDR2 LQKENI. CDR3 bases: TGTGCCAGCCGTAATCAAGCGGGCGCCCCCTACGAGCAGTACTTC. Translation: CASRNQAGAPYEQYF. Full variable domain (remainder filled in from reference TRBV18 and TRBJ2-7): NAGVMQNPRHLVRRRGQEARLRCSPMKGHSHVYWYRQLPEEGLKFMVYLQKENIIDESGMPKERFSAEFPKEGPSILRIQQVVRGDSAAYFCASRNQAGAPYEQYFGPGTRLTVT.

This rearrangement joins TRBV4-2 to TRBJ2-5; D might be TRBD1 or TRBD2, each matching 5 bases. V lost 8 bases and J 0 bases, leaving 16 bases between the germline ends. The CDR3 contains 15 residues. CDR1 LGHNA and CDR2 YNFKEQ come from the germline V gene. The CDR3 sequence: CASGAFEGYQETQYF. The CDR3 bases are TGTGCCAGCGGGGCTTTTGAGGGGTACCAAGAGACCCAGTACTTC.

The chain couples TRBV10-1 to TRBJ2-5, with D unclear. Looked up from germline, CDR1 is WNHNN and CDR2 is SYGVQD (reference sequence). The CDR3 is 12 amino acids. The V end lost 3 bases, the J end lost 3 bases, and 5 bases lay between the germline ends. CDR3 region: CASSDNEETQYF. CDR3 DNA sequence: TGCGCCAGCAGTGATAATGAAGAGACCCAGTACTTC.

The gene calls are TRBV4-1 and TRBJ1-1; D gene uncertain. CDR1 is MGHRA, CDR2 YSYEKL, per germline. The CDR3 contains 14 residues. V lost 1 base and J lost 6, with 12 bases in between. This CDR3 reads CASSQAKDVSEAFF. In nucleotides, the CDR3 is TGCGCCAGCAGCCAAGCAAAGGATGTTTCTGAAGCTTTCTTT.

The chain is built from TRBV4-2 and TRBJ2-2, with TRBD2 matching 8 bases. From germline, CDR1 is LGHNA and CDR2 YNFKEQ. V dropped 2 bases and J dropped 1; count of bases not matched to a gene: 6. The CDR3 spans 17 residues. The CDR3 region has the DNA TGTGCCAGCAGCCAACCACCGGGGGGGTTGAACACCGGGGAGCTGTTTTTT. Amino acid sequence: CASSQPPGGLNTGELFF.